These 9 T cell receptor beta chains were sequenced from one sample in a study of cytomegalovirus exposure and HLA in healthy donors. Use of 60 Vbeta and 13 Jbeta primers characterized the PCR. Generated by immunoSEQ multiplex PCR, the TCRdb table keeps only in-frame clones and is missing some. The sample has about 110,000 clones, about 80% seen once; the top ten hold 7.7%. Sequencing used PBMCs. These TCRs come from a woman aged 45-65 years in good health and CMV-seropositive.

The chain couples TRBV19 to TRBJ2-2; 8 positions agree with TRBD1. Losses at the gene ends were 6 bases for V and 2 bases for J; bases not matched to a gene: 5. The CDR3 runs 15 residues. Germline V gives CDR1 LNHDA, CDR2 SQIVND (reference sequence). CDR3 in DNA: TGTGCCAGTAGCATCACAGGGGGAAACACCGGGGAGCTGTTTTTT. This gives the protein CASSITGGNTGELFF.

This sequence joins TRBV29-1 and TRBJ2-3; 7 nucleotides agree with TRBD1. Germline V gene sequence: CDR1 SQVTM, CDR2 ANQGSEA. This CDR3 comprises 13 residues. J lost 2 bases, V lost 5 bases, and 4 bases had no gene match. CDR3 protein: CSVRGTVTDTQYF. The CDR3 bases are TGCAGCGTTAGGGGGACAGTCACAGATACGCAGTATTTT.

This clone was detected a few times. The chain uses TRBV5-5 and TRBJ2-7; D not certain. The CDR3 has 13 residues. V gave up 1 base and J gave up 2 bases, with 7 bases separating them. Germline V gene data show CDR1 as SGHKS and CDR2 as YYEKEE (reference sequence). This CDR3 is CASSLYAAYEQYF. The CDR3 nucleotides are TGTGCCAGCAGCTTGTACGCAGCCTACGAGCAGTACTTC.

V usage is TRBV7-3 and J usage is TRBJ2-1; 7 positions agree with TRBD1. Germline values: CDR1 SGHTA, CDR2 FQGTGA. The CDR3 consists of 14 residues. Trimming took 2 bases from V and 4 from J; bases not matched to a gene: 2. CDR3 sequence reads: CASSLSGQYNEQFF. CDR3 bases: TGTGCCAGCAGCTTATCGGGACAGTACAATGAGCAGTTCTTC. The complete variable domain, with remaining parts taken from reference TRBV7-3 and TRBJ2-1, reads GAGVSQTPSNKVTEKGKYVELRCDPISGHTALYWYRQSLGQGPEFLIYFQGTGAADDSGLPNDRFFAVRPEGSVSTLKIQRTERGDSAVYLCASSLSGQYNEQFFGPGTRLTVL.

The V gene is TRBV18, the J gene TRBJ2-1, with a tentative D call TRBD1 (5 bases). The V gene lost 1 base and the J gene lost 3 bases, with 10 bases spanning the gap. CDR3 length: 15 residues. Per germline, CDR1 KGHSH and CDR2 LQKENI. CDR3 protein: CASSPRAGNYNEQFF. The CDR3 DNA follows: TGTGCCAGCTCACCACGGGCAGGGAACTACAATGAGCAGTTCTTC.

The chain combines TRBV7-2 with TRBJ2-5; perhaps TRBD1 as D (6 bases). Trimming removed 4 bases from V and 0 bases from J, with 9 bases in between. Germline CDR1 reads SGHTA; CDR2 reads FQGNSA. The CDR3 sequence is 14 residues long. The CDR3 coding sequence is TGTGCCAGCAGCTCGGACAGATACCAAGAGACCCAGTACTTC. This encodes CASSSDRYQETQYF.

The chain recombines TRBV5-4 with TRBJ2-5, with a possible D match to TRBD2 (5 bases). The CDR3 has 13 residues. Trimming removed 3 bases at V and 7 bases at J, with 13 bases between. Per the germline V gene, CDR1 is SGHNT and CDR2 is YYREEE (reference sequence). In nucleotides, the CDR3 is TGTGCCAGCAGCTCGGACTCCTCGGGGACCCAGTACTTC. It encodes CASSSDSSGTQYF. The whole variable domain, filled in from reference TRBV5-4 and TRBJ2-5, reads ETGVTQSPTHLIKTRGQQVTLRCSSQSGHNTVSWYQQALGQGPQFIFQYYREEENGRGNFPPRFSGLQFPNYSSELNVNALELDDSALYLCASSSDSSGTQYFGPGTRLLVL.

The chain combines TRBV5-1 with TRBJ2-2, with 8 nucleotides matching TRBD1. The CDR3 has 17 amino acids. From germline, CDR1 is SGHRS and CDR2 YFSETQ. V lost 0 bases, J lost 0 bases, and 4 bases stayed unmatched. As DNA, the CDR3 is TGCGCCAGCAGCTTGGGGCCAGGGGGCGCGAACACCGGGGAGCTGTTTTTT. Protein product: CASSLGPGGANTGELFF.

The rearrangement links TRBV6-5 to TRBJ2-2; D not certain. CDR3 length equals 11 residues. Looked up from germline, CDR1 is MNHEY and CDR2 is SVGAGI. V lost 2 bases and J 8 bases, leaving 3 bases between the germline ends. The chain's CDR3 is CASSYPGELFF. CDR3 DNA sequence: TGTGCCAGCAGTTACCCTGGGGAGCTGTTTTTT.